Following are 28 T cell receptor beta chains from one sample sequenced in a study of T cells in Graves' hyperthyroidism and ophthalmopathy. TCR beta CDR3 regions were amplified from RNA transcripts. First-round RT-PCR targeting the TCR CDR3 was performed with the HTBI primer set. TCRdb reprocessed the multiplex PCR reads with MiXCR, giving one entry per CDR3 protein. The sample has more than 300,000 distinct CDR3 sequences; about 15% are singletons. Sequencing was done on a sample of blood. The receptors were sampled from a woman in her fifties or sixties with Graves' hyperthyroidism.

This clonotype has a count of ten or more. The chain uses TRBV7-2 and TRBJ2-3; 10 bases agree with TRBD2. J lost 5 bases, V lost 4 bases, and 6 bases had no gene match. Looked up from germline, CDR1 is SGHTA and CDR2 is FQGNSA. CDR3 size: 15 residues. CDR3 amino acids: CASSSGRLAGDTQYF. CDR3 bases: TGTGCCAGCAGCTCCGGGAGACTAGCGGGAGATACGCAGTATTTT.

The J gene is TRBJ1-6, the V gene TRBV5-1, with D perhaps matching TRBD1 (5 bases). The V gene's germline CDR1 is SGHRS and CDR2 YFSETQ. Trimming removed 4 bases at V and 3 bases at J, with 20 bases between. CDR3 size: 18 residues. The CDR3 DNA reads as TGCGCCAGCAGCATAACCGGGACCGCTAACGACTATAATTCACCCCTCCACTTT. Amino acids: CASSITGTANDYNSPLHF.

This clonotype was counted at least ten times. The chain combines TRBV10-3 with TRBJ2-7; 7 nucleotides agree with TRBD1. Per germline, CDR1 ENHRY and CDR2 SYGVKD. CDR3 size: 14 residues. Trimming took 3 bases from V and 3 from J; bases not matched to a gene: 5. The CDR3 region is CAISEGAGGYEQYF. DNA for the CDR3: TGTGCCATCAGTGAAGGGGCAGGGGGCTACGAGCAGTACTTC.

The sample holds many counts of this clonotype. The chain employs TRBV4-2 and TRBJ2-7, with a tentative D call TRBD2 (5 bases). The germline V gene encodes CDR1 LGHNA and CDR2 YNFKEQ. Deletions cut 0 bases from V and 4 bases from J, with 16 bases between. The CDR3 contains 16 residues. CDR3 region: CASSQDREPSPYEQYF. The CDR3 DNA follows: TGTGCCAGCAGCCAAGATCGGGAACCTTCACCTTACGAGCAGTACTTC.

The table lists this clonotype with many counts. This sequence joins TRBV6-1 and TRBJ1-2, with TRBD1 matching over 8 bases. V was pared by 8 bases and J by 8 bases, with 10 bases of the junction left unmatched. CDR3 length: 13 amino acids. In germline, CDR1 is MNHNS, CDR2 SASEGT. CDR3 amino acids: CASCSDRDQGYTF. The CDR3 DNA reads as TGTGCCAGCTGTTCGGACAGGGATCAAGGCTACACCTTC.

J is TRBJ1-4 and V is TRBV5-6; 9 bases are shared with TRBD1. Germline-derived CDR1 and CDR2 are SGHDT and YYEEEE. There are 15 residues in the CDR3. The junction had 5 bases not matched to a gene; V was cut back by 0 bases and J by 8 bases. The DNA of the CDR3 is TGTGCCAGCAGCTTGGCCCCGGGACAGGGCGAAAAACTGTTTTTT. Translating gives CASSLAPGQGEKLFF.

This clonotype was observed at least ten times. J is TRBJ2-1 and V is TRBV11-3; D is uncertain. The V and J ends lost 0 bases and 7 bases respectively, with 4 bases between them. CDR3 length equals 12 residues. CDR1 and CDR2 (germline): SGHNT, YENEEA. CDR3 sequence reads: CASSLDTNEQFF. The CDR3 DNA reads as TGTGCCAGCAGCTTAGACACGAATGAGCAGTTCTTC.

This clonotype was counted ten times or more. The chain uses TRBV2 and TRBJ2-2, with 8 bases identical to TRBD1. Germline V gene data show CDR1 as SNHLY and CDR2 as FYNNEI. Losses at the gene ends were 5 bases for V and 5 bases for J; bases not matched to a gene: 10. This CDR3 is built from 16 residues. CDR3 sequence: CASSILRTGSTGELFF. The CDR3 bases are TGTGCCAGCAGTATACTTAGGACAGGGTCTACCGGGGAGCTGTTTTTT. The full variable domain, completed using reference TRBV2 and TRBJ2-2, is EPEVTQTPSHQVTQMGQEVILRCVPISNHLYFYWYRQILGQKVEFLVSFYNNEISEKSEIFDDQFSVERPDGSNFTLKIRSTKLEDSAMYFCASSILRTGSTGELFFGEGSRLTVL.

This clonotype has ten or more counts. The chain uses TRBV18 and TRBJ2-2; 7 nucleotides align to TRBD1. The J segment lost 4 bases and the V segment lost 3 bases, leaving 5 bases of the junction unmatched. Per germline, CDR1 KGHSH and CDR2 LQKENI. The CDR3 sequence is 15 residues long. The DNA of the CDR3 is TGTGCCAGCTCACCGGGACAGAGATCCACCGGGGAGCTGTTTTTT. It encodes CASSPGQRSTGELFF.

This clonotype was seen ten or more times. J is TRBJ1-4 and V is TRBV2; TRBD1 matches at 9 bases. Germline V CDR1 and CDR2: SNHLY, FYNNEI. V was clipped by 6 bases and J by 6 bases; unmatched bases: 5. The CDR3 spans 14 residues. The CDR3 is CASRDRGRDEKLFF. The CDR3 bases are TGTGCCAGCAGGGACAGGGGCCGAGATGAAAAACTGTTTTTT. Full variable domain (missing parts from reference TRBV2 and TRBJ1-4): EPEVTQTPSHQVTQMGQEVILRCVPISNHLYFYWYRQILGQKVEFLVSFYNNEISEKSEIFDDQFSVERPDGSNFTLKIRSTKLEDSAMYFCASRDRGRDEKLFFGSGTQLSVL.

The table lists this clonotype with many counts. This chain uses TRBV2 with TRBJ2-7; 10 bases fit TRBD2. Trimming cost V 8 bases and J 0 bases; bases outside gene matches: 13. CDR3 length: 17 residues. The germline V gene encodes CDR1 SNHLY and CDR2 FYNNEI. The CDR3 region has the DNA TGTGCCAGCTTCACCCCTTGGACTAGCGGCCCCTCCTACGAGCAGTACTTC. Translation: CASFTPWTSGPSYEQYF.

This clonotype was found a few times. The chain joins TRBV4-2 to TRBJ1-2, with 9 bases that match TRBD1. The V segment lost 1 base and the J segment 6 bases; nucleotides outside the gene matches: 6. CDR3 size: 15 residues. The germline V gene encodes CDR1 LGHNA and CDR2 YNFKEQ. The CDR3 bases are TGTGCCAGCAGCCAAGCTGGACAGGGGTTCCATGGCTACACCTTC. It codes for CASSQAGQGFHGYTF.

This clonotype was detected many times. This chain links TRBV5-1 with TRBJ1-1, with D perhaps TRBD1 (5 bases). This CDR3 comprises 14 residues. Germline CDR1 SGHRS, CDR2 YFSETQ. V lost 0 bases, J lost 4 bases, and 10 bases lay in between. The CDR3 nucleotides read TGCGCCAGCAGCTTGGAGGGGACGGTCACTGAAGCTTTCTTT. Its translation: CASSLEGTVTEAFF.

This clonotype is medium-sized (0.01 to 0.1%) within its sample. The J gene is TRBJ2-5, the V gene TRBV12-3 or TRBV12-4, with 10 positions matching TRBD2. V lost 7 bases and J lost 5; bases outside the gene matches: 7. The CDR3 runs 14 residues. CDR3 sequence (DNA): TGTGCCAGCACCTCTAGCGGGAGCGCGGAGACCCAGTACTTC. Protein sequence: CASTSSGSAETQYF.

This clonotype came up many times. The chain carries TRBV18 and TRBJ2-5; D not certain. Germline V gene sequence: CDR1 KGHSH, CDR2 LQKENI. V was clipped by 2 bases and J by 11 bases, with 15 bases between them. This CDR3 has 13 residues. The CDR3 sequence is CASSPSREERQYF. CDR3 in DNA: TGTGCCAGCTCACCATCTAGGGAAGAGAGGCAGTACTTC.

This clonotype was recorded at least ten times. This chain connects TRBV5-1 to TRBJ2-1, with TRBD2 as a possible D gene (7 bases). This CDR3 has 17 amino acids. The germline CDR1 and CDR2 sequences are SGHRS and YFSETQ. With 0 bases removed from V and 7 bases from J, the gap between germline ends came to 20 bases. The CDR3 is CASSLADRGGGRNEQFF. The CDR3 DNA reads as TGCGCCAGCAGCTTGGCGGATCGTGGGGGGGGGCGGAATGAGCAGTTCTTC.

This clonotype was seen many times. The chain is built from TRBV28 and TRBJ2-7, with 9 bases matching TRBD2. Per the germline V gene, CDR1 is MDHEN and CDR2 is SYDVKM. CDR3 length: 14 amino acids. The V segment lost 4 bases and the J segment 3 bases; nucleotides outside the gene matches: 4. DNA of the CDR3: TGTGCCAGCAGTTCGACTAGCGGCCGCTACGAGCAGTACTTC. Translated: CASSSTSGRYEQYF.

This clonotype was seen at least ten times. The chain uses TRBV6-1 and TRBJ2-7, with D unresolved. CDR3 length: 12 residues. From germline, CDR1 is MNHNS and CDR2 SASEGT. V lost 7 bases and J lost 6, with 13 bases in between. Here the CDR3 DNA reads TGTGCCAGCAAGGCACCCTGGGGCGAGCAGTACTTC. Its protein product is CASKAPWGEQYF.

This clonotype has at least ten counts. This sequence joins TRBV30 and TRBJ2-7, with a tentative D call TRBD1 (6 bases). The germline CDR1 and CDR2 sequences are GTSNPN and SVGIG (reference sequence). The CDR3 covers 14 residues. V was clipped by 5 bases and J by 1 base, with 15 bases between them. CDR3 in DNA: TGTGCCTGGGCACAGGGAGCCGCTTCCTACGAGCAGTACTTC. Translation gives CAWAQGAASYEQYF.

This clonotype was seen more than once but under ten times. V usage is TRBV7-9 and J usage is TRBJ1-3; D is unresolved. The V and J ends lost 8 bases and 0 bases respectively, with 8 bases between them. Germline CDR1 reads SEHNR; CDR2 reads FQNEAQ (reference sequence). CDR3 length: 13 amino acids. CDR3 loop: CASGKSSGNTIYF. The CDR3 bases are TGTGCCAGCGGGAAGAGCTCTGGAAACACCATATATTTT.

This clonotype was found many times. V and J are TRBV7-8 and TRBJ2-5, with D tentatively TRBD2 (5 bases). Trimming removed 7 bases at V and 5 bases at J, with 11 bases between. The germline gives CDR1 SGHVS, CDR2 FQNEAQ. The CDR3 spans 12 residues. The CDR3 is CASTNRGETQYF. DNA for the CDR3: TGTGCCAGCACCAACAGAGGGGAGACCCAGTACTTC.

In this sample, this clonotype turned up many times. This chain links TRBV6-1 with TRBJ2-7; either TRBD1 or TRBD2 may fit D (5 bases each). Looked up from germline, CDR1 is MNHNS and CDR2 is SASEGT. CDR3 length: 13 amino acids. Deletions cut 0 bases from V and 7 bases from J, with 10 bases between. The CDR3 region is CASSEAGAGEQYF. Written as DNA, the CDR3 is TGTGCCAGCAGTGAAGCCGGGGCCGGGGAGCAGTACTTC.

This clonotype was detected many times. The chain recombines TRBV5-1 with TRBJ2-7; D is unclear. Germline CDR1 SGHRS, CDR2 YFSETQ. The V and J ends lost 0 bases and 6 bases respectively, with 13 bases between them. CDR3 size: 14 residues. DNA of the CDR3: TGCGCCAGCAGCTTGGATCCGCGTCAAGCCGAGCAGTACTTC. This encodes CASSLDPRQAEQYF.

The CDR3 here is CASSQPRGYSSYNEQFF. CDR3 DNA: TGTGCCAGCAGCCAACCGAGGGGGTATAGCTCCTACAATGAGCAGTTCTTC. The chain joins TRBV16 to TRBJ2-1; D possibly corresponds to TRBD1 (6 bases). The CDR3 is made up of 17 amino acids. Germline loops: CDR1 KGHSY, CDR2 FQNENV. Trimming cost V 2 bases and J 0 bases, with 14 bases left between them.

This clonotype came up many times. The chain combines TRBV24-1 with TRBJ1-4, with unresolved D. The V gene lost 4 bases and the J gene lost 7 bases, with 15 bases spanning the gap. CDR3 length: 15 amino acids. CDR1 and CDR2 from the germline V gene are KGHDR and SFDVKD. The CDR3 protein is CATSDSRKGGEKLFF. CDR3 DNA sequence: TGTGCCACCAGTGACTCCAGGAAGGGAGGTGAAAAACTGTTTTTT.

This clonotype was seen ten or more times. The J gene is TRBJ1-2, the V gene TRBV6-1; TRBD1 agrees at 8 bases. The V segment lost 3 bases and the J segment 7 bases; nucleotides outside the gene matches: 7. This CDR3 is built from 14 residues. The germline V gene encodes CDR1 MNHNS and CDR2 SASEGT. CDR3 loop: CASSEGTGGGGYTF. In nucleotides, the CDR3 is TGTGCCAGCAGTGAGGGGACAGGCGGCGGTGGCTACACCTTC.

This clonotype has a count of ten or more. V usage is TRBV28 and J usage is TRBJ2-5; D possibly corresponds to TRBD2 (5 bases). Per the germline V gene, CDR1 is MDHEN and CDR2 is SYDVKM. Trimming shortened V by 3 bases and J by 7 bases, and 15 bases separated the two germline ends. The CDR3 has 14 amino acids. The CDR3 loop is CASSLLEGLRTQYF. In DNA form, the CDR3 reads TGTGCCAGCAGTTTGCTTGAGGGTTTGAGGACCCAGTACTTC.

The chain has TRBV7-6 and TRBJ1-4, with D unresolved. The CDR3 is 12 residues long. Trimming stripped 11 bases from V and 6 bases from J, with 13 bases between. Germline values: CDR1 SGHVS, CDR2 FNYEAQ. Written as DNA, the CDR3 is TGTGCCTCCTCCCCCGGAGATGAAAAACTGTTTTTT. It encodes CASSPGDEKLFF.